This T cell receptor beta chain stems from a study of OX40 agonist ivuxolimab in advanced cancers. For the wider study: The costimulatory receptor OX40 (CD134) was targeted by ivuxolimab, a fully human IgG2 agonistic monoclonal antibody. Intravenous ivuxolimab was administered to patients every 2 weeks at six dose levels: 0.01, 0.1, 0.3, 1.5, 3 and 10 mg/kg. Of the approximately 54 patients in dose escalation, about 20 had hepatocellular carcinoma, about 15 had melanoma, 9 had renal cell carcinoma and 9 had head and neck cancer. The dose-escalation cohort was 82.7% male with a mean age of about 60 years, ranging from roughly 23 to 85. Prior anti-PD-1, anti-PD-L1 or anti-CTLA-4 therapy was permitted, and checkpoint inhibitors had been received by less than 45% of dose-escalation patients. Partial responses occurred in three dose-escalation patients, of whom one had hepatocellular carcinoma and two had cutaneous melanoma. Peripheral TCRbeta sequencing was intended to test whether TCR sequence diversity was altered and clonal T-cell expansion was caused by ivuxolimab. The paper reports the monotherapy dose-escalation portion (N of about 54 patients) of the phase I ivuxolimab trial.

This clone was seen a single time. Its specific antigen is unknown. No much larger clone exists at a distance of one base, and base qualities are not known. The trial excluded patients who had a history of autoimmune disease or who were on systemic immunosuppression. In every dose cohort, peripheral blood was drawn for TCR sequencing at baseline, cycle 4 day 1, and cycle 7 day 1. The samples were taken from a phase I, first-in-human, multicenter, open-label dose-escalation trial of ivuxolimab. The trial enrolled adults with locally advanced or metastatic head and neck squamous cell, hepatocellular, melanoma or renal cell carcinoma. Before TCR sequencing, CD4+ T cells and CD8+ T cells from peripheral blood were sorted into separate populations. Broader findings and caveats from the paper: Clonal expansion of both CD4+ and CD8+ blood T cells was observed from baseline to week 6 at doses 0.1 to 3.0 mg/kg. The antigen specificity of the clonally expanded peripheral T cells was not determined. In the 0.1-3.0 mg/kg groups, partial responders had among the lowest normalized peripheral clonal expansion, particularly in CD8+ T cells. Low levels of normalized T-cell clonal expansion were also seen in some patients who did not respond. After ivuxolimab, CD8+ T cells had more expanded clones than CD4+ T cells on average.

Genomic DNA was isolated from the sorted cells so that the TCRbeta CDR3 region could be sequenced. The immunoSEQ Assay was used to sequence the TCRbeta CDR3 regions. TCRdb took over this immuneACCESS table, retaining in-frame rearrangements with V and J assigned. Such tables are incomplete; in checked studies, under half of the missing clones stem from an unresolved V gene, and the remainder is unexplained. Present in this sample are 31,000 or so clones, about four fifths of which were seen just once. The top ten clones comprise about 20% of the sample. This material consisted of CD4+ or CD8+ T cells sorted from blood, taken in a trial of the OX40 agonist ivuxolimab. This clonotype was sampled from an adult with an advanced solid tumor such as melanoma, head and neck, liver or kidney cancer.

The CDR3 protein: CASSGLYNSPLHF. The DNA reads TGTGCCAGCAGCGGCTTATATAATTCACCCCTCCACTTT. Recombination linked TRBV7-2 to TRBJ1-6; the D gene identity is not certain. Cut back by 5 bases and 4 bases, the V and J ends lie 6 bases apart. As encoded in the germline V gene, CDR1 is SGHTA while CDR2 is FQGNSA. The CDR3 goes from the cysteine to the phenylalanine over 13 residues. The CDR3 DNA has 39 bases and is translated from base 1.